This TCR beta chain is from a study of shared clonotypes between healthy human individuals. It was into CD45RA+ naive and CD45RA-negative memory subsets that the CD4+ cells were split. Trimming removed 6 bases from V and 2 bases from J; junction bases left unmatched: 2. The CDR3 length is 14 residues. Germline V gives CDR1 SNHLY, CDR2 FYNNEI. TCRdb's table, derived via immunoSEQ multiplex PCR, lists solely in-frame clones and lacks some. In the table there are about 960,000 clones, around three quarters of which are singletons. Sequences were obtained from memory CD4+ T cells sorted from blood. The subset here: CD45RA-negative fraction. V is TRBV2 and J is TRBJ2-3; TRBD1 aligns across 10 bases. The clonotype was recovered from a man between 18 and 29 years old in good health. The CDR3 coding sequence is TGTGCCAGCAGGGGACAGGGGATCACAGATACGCAGTATTTT. Its translation is CASRGQGITDTQYF. The whole variable domain, filled in from reference TRBV2 and TRBJ2-3, reads EPEVTQTPSHQVTQMGQEVILRCVPISNHLYFYWYRQILGQKVEFLVSFYNNEISEKSEIFDDQFSVERPDGSNFTLKIRSTKLEDSAMYFCASRGQGITDTQYFGPGTRLTVL.